One sample yielded the 24 T cell receptor beta chains listed below, sequenced in a study of graft-versus-host responses after intestinal transplantation. Here immunoSEQ multiplex PCR was the method, and the copy in TCRdb shows in-frame clones only, minus some. The table lists about 21,000 clones, nearly 90% of them singletons. Sequenced material: PBMCs, taken roughly ten weeks after intestinal transplantation. The receptors derive from a human patient who received an intestinal transplant, so some T cells may come from the graft donor.

The rearrangement links TRBV14 to TRBJ2-5, with 10 positions matching TRBD2. CDR3 length equals 16 residues. The V gene's germline CDR1 is SGHDN and CDR2 FVKESK. The V segment lost 5 bases and the J segment 2 bases; nucleotides outside the gene matches: 8. As DNA, the CDR3 is TGTGCCAGCAGCTATATTAGCGGGGGGCAACAAGAGACCCAGTACTTC. Translation gives CASSYISGGQQETQYF. Complete variable domain (other parts from reference TRBV14 and TRBJ2-5): EAGVTQFPSHSVIEKGQTVTLRCDPISGHDNLYWYRRVMGKEIKFLLHFVKESKQDESGMPNNRFLAERTGGTYSTLKVQPAELEDSGVYFCASSYISGGQQETQYFGPGTRLLVL.

J is TRBJ1-5 and V is TRBV19; tentative D call: TRBD1 (6 bases). The CDR3 has 16 amino acids. The V end was cut by 5 bases, the J end by 0 bases, with 14 bases between. The germline CDR1 and CDR2 sequences are LNHDA and SQIVND (reference sequence). The CDR3 region has the DNA TGTGCCAGTAGTCCGCGAAAGGGGGGTAGCAATCAGCCCCAGCATTTT. Amino acid sequence: CASSPRKGGSNQPQHF.

The CDR3 bases are TGTGCCAGCAGTGAGGGAGGACTAGCGTCAAAGACCCAGTACTTC. Translating gives CASSEGGLASKTQYF. The chain couples TRBV2 to TRBJ2-5; 9 nucleotides match TRBD2. The ends lost 3 bases at V and 6 bases at J; junction bases unmatched: 8. The germline gives CDR1 SNHLY, CDR2 FYNNEI. CDR3 length: 15 amino acids.

This sequence joins TRBV18 and TRBJ2-3; no firm D call. Germline CDR1 reads KGHSH; CDR2 reads LQKENI. Trimming left V 0 bases short and J 2 bases short, with 12 bases between. The CDR3 has 16 amino acids. CDR3 nucleotides: TGTGCCAGCTCACCACCTTTCTATGGTGACACAGATACGCAGTATTTT. It is translated as CASSPPFYGDTDTQYF.

The chain has TRBV6-5 and TRBJ1-2; D gene uncertain. V shed 4 bases and J shed 7 bases, with 10 bases lying between them. The CDR3 totals 12 residues. Germline V lookup: CDR1 MNHEY, CDR2 SVGAGI. DNA of the CDR3: TGTGCCAGCAGTTCCTTTCAAACTGGCTACACCTTC. This gives the protein CASSSFQTGYTF.

This chain uses TRBV4-3 with TRBJ1-6; D remains unclear. Trimming stripped 0 bases from V and 0 bases from J, with 6 bases between. This CDR3 comprises 16 residues. CDR1 and CDR2 (germline): LGHNA, YSLEER. The CDR3 loop reads CASSQDRYSYNSPLHF. DNA of the CDR3: TGCGCCAGCAGCCAAGATAGGTACTCCTATAATTCACCCCTCCACTTT.

CDR3 sequence reads: CASSSDRYSNQPQHF. In DNA, the CDR3 is TGTGCCAGCAGCTCCGACAGGTATAGCAATCAGCCCCAGCATTTT. The chain links TRBV7-8 to TRBJ1-5, with a weak D call TRBD1 (6 bases). The CDR3 length is 15 residues. Deletions cut 4 bases from V and 0 bases from J, with 10 bases between. Per the germline V gene, CDR1 is SGHVS and CDR2 is FQNEAQ.

The J gene is TRBJ1-6, the V gene TRBV30; D remains unclear. Germline V lookup: CDR1 GTSNPN, CDR2 SVGIG (reference sequence). V gave up 4 bases and J gave up 9 bases, with 7 bases separating them. CDR3 length: 11 amino acids. CDR3 amino acids: CAWNSGSPLHF. CDR3 coding DNA: TGTGCCTGGAATAGTGGTTCACCCCTCCACTTT.

The gene calls are TRBV4-1 and TRBJ2-5; 10 nucleotides line up with TRBD2. The J call may be faulty, since TRBJ2-7 better matches the DNA end. The CDR3 has 17 amino acids. CDR1 MGHRA and CDR2 YSYEKL come from the germline V gene. CDR3 protein: CASSQGSSGGLTYEQYF. In DNA, the CDR3 is TGCGCCAGCAGCCAAGGATCTAGCGGGGGCCTTACCTACGAGCAGTACTTC.

The chain employs TRBV11-2 and TRBJ2-7; TRBD1 aligns across 10 bases. The CDR3 extends over 15 amino acids. CDR1 is SGHAT and CDR2 is FQNNGV in the germline V gene. The ends lost 6 bases at V and 4 bases at J; junction bases unmatched: 9. CDR3 protein: CASRDRDRGIYEQYF. As DNA, the CDR3 is TGTGCCAGCAGGGATCGGGACAGGGGAATTTACGAGCAGTACTTC.

The chain joins TRBV12-5 to TRBJ1-1; D ambiguous. The CDR3 contains 13 residues. Trimming left V 3 bases short and J 4 bases short, with 9 bases between. CDR1 is LGHNT and CDR2 is FRNRAP in the germline V gene. In DNA form, the CDR3 reads TGTGCTAGTGGTTTAGAAGGGTTCACTGAAGCTTTCTTT. Translating gives CASGLEGFTEAFF. Combining the CDR3 with reference TRBV12-5 and TRBJ1-1 gives the whole variable domain DARVTQTPRHKVTEMGQEVTMRCQPILGHNTVFWYRQTMMQGLELLAYFRNRAPLDDSGMPKDRFSAEMPDATLATLKIQPSEPRDSAVYFCASGLEGFTEAFFGQGTRLTVV.

The chain couples TRBV6-5 to TRBJ1-5; TRBD1 agrees at 8 bases. The length of the CDR3 is 14 residues. The germline V gene encodes CDR1 MNHEY and CDR2 SVGAGI. V was clipped by 6 bases and J by 7 bases; unmatched bases: 8. The CDR3: CASRRGQGLQPQHF. CDR3 nucleotide sequence: TGTGCCAGCAGGCGAGGACAGGGCTTACAGCCCCAGCATTTT.

This clone was counted only a few times. V usage is TRBV27 and J usage is TRBJ2-7; possibly TRBD1 or TRBD2 for D (7 bases each). V lost 6 bases to trimming and J lost 4 bases, with 16 bases between them. The germline gives CDR1 MNHEY, CDR2 SMNVEV (reference sequence). CDR3 length equals 14 residues. CDR3 region: CASSLSRGGYEQYF. CDR3 DNA sequence: TGTGCCAGCAGCCTCTCCAGGGGGGGTTACGAGCAGTACTTC.

The chain carries TRBV5-4 and TRBJ2-5, with D possibly being TRBD1 (8 bases). The CDR3 is made up of 16 amino acids. Looked up from germline, CDR1 is SGHNT and CDR2 is YYREEE (reference sequence). V dropped 2 bases and J dropped 2 bases, with 16 bases sitting between them. DNA for the CDR3: TGTGCCAGCAGCTTCTGGACAGGGAGGGGGCAAGAGACCCAGTACTTC. Translation: CASSFWTGRGQETQYF.

This sequence joins TRBV7-2 and TRBJ1-2, with TRBD1 matching 7 bases. With 1 base clipped from V and 4 bases from J, the junction kept 6 bases outside the gene matches. The CDR3 sequence is 15 residues long. Germline V gene sequence: CDR1 SGHTA, CDR2 FQGNSA. CDR3 residues: CASSLEGGQPYGYTF. Written as DNA, the CDR3 is TGTGCCAGCAGCTTAGAGGGGGGACAGCCCTATGGCTACACCTTC.

The chain is built from TRBV7-9 and TRBJ1-2; the D gene is possibly TRBD1 (5 bases). Per germline, CDR1 SEHNR and CDR2 FQNEAQ (reference sequence). The CDR3 totals 16 residues. Trimming stripped 5 bases from V and 1 base from J, with 17 bases between. The CDR3, as DNA: TGTGCCAGCAGCCCGGTCAGGGAGTCTATTAACTATGGCTACACCTTC. Protein product: CASSPVRESINYGYTF.

V usage is TRBV20-1 and J usage is TRBJ1-2; no firm D call. V lost 7 bases, J lost 2 bases, and 8 bases lay in between. Per the germline V gene, CDR1 is DFQATT and CDR2 is SNEGSKA (reference sequence). The CDR3 covers 11 residues. The DNA for the CDR3 is TGCAGTGGGGAGGGAAACTATGGCTACACCTTC. Its protein product is CSGEGNYGYTF.

V and J are TRBV4-3 and TRBJ2-2; 8 nucleotides line up with TRBD2. The junction had 6 bases not matched to a gene; V was cut back by 0 bases and J by 3 bases. The CDR3 runs 17 residues. CDR1 and CDR2 from the germline V gene are LGHNA and YSLEER. The CDR3 region is CASSQDRAGDYTGELFF. The DNA of the CDR3 is TGCGCCAGCAGCCAAGATCGAGCGGGAGACTACACCGGGGAGCTGTTTTTT.

The V call is TRBV5-3, the J call TRBJ2-7, with D perhaps being TRBD1 or TRBD2 (6 bases each). TRBV5-3 is given ORF status, its function remaining uncertain. The CDR3 spans 15 residues. V lost 0 bases to trimming and J lost 1 base, with 11 bases between them. CDR3 sequence reads: CARSLDEGGSYEQYF. CDR3 bases: TGTGCCAGAAGCTTGGACGAGGGGGGTTCCTACGAGCAGTACTTC.

The V call is TRBV9, the J call TRBJ2-4, with D perhaps matching TRBD1 (7 bases). The CDR3 length is 14 residues. V gave up 0 bases and J gave up 4 bases, with 8 bases separating them. Per germline, CDR1 SGDLS and CDR2 YYNGEE. CDR3 protein: CASSVAGGKNIQYF. CDR3 sequence (DNA): TGTGCCAGCAGCGTAGCAGGGGGGAAAAACATTCAGTACTTC. Based on the CDR3 plus reference TRBV9 and TRBJ2-4, the full variable domain is DSGVTQTPKHLITATGQRVTLRCSPRSGDLSVYWYQQSLDQGLQFLIQYYNGEERAKGNILERFSAQQFPDLHSELNLSSLELGDSALYFCASSVAGGKNIQYFGAGTRLSVL.

On this clone: Other DNA sequences from this sample encode an identical CDR3 as well. The J gene is TRBJ2-3, the V gene TRBV5-8; D is undetermined. V gave up 0 bases and J gave up 2 bases, with 13 bases separating them. The CDR3 is 16 amino acids. Germline CDR1 reads SGHTS; CDR2 reads YDEGEE. CDR3 sequence reads: CASSLGKTTVTDTQYF. In nucleotides, the CDR3 is TGTGCCAGCAGCTTGGGAAAGACCACCGTCACAGATACGCAGTATTTT.

J is TRBJ2-7 and V is TRBV2; 12 positions match TRBD1. The CDR3 totals 15 residues. V lost 11 bases, J lost 4 bases, and 12 bases stayed unmatched. The germline CDR1 and CDR2 sequences are SNHLY and FYNNEI. CDR3 bases: TGTGCCGGCCTCCCGGGGACAGGGGGCGATTACGAGCAGTACTTC. It specifies CAGLPGTGGDYEQYF.

The rearrangement uses TRBV19 and TRBJ1-1; perhaps TRBD1 as D (5 bases). Trimming took off 7 bases at V and 4 bases at J, with 13 bases between the two ends. The CDR3 is 13 residues long. CDR1 is LNHDA and CDR2 is SQIVND in the germline V gene (reference sequence). Written as DNA, the CDR3 is TGTGCCAGTAAACGGCGGGGGGGCACTGAAGCTTTCTTT. Protein: CASKRRGGTEAFF.

The sample holds one count of this clone. V is TRBV19 and J is TRBJ1-5; D gene ambiguous. This CDR3 is built from 16 residues. V was cut by 5 bases and J by 0 bases, with 14 bases left in between. Germline loops: CDR1 LNHDA, CDR2 SQIVND (reference sequence). The CDR3, as DNA: TGTGCCAGTAGTGAGAAGGTGATTCATAGCAATCAGCCCCAGCATTTT. It encodes CASSEKVIHSNQPQHF.